The 25 T cell receptor beta chains given below trace back to one sample, sequenced in a study of cytomegalovirus exposure and HLA in healthy donors. Researchers ran the PCR with 60 Vbeta and 13 Jbeta primers. TCRdb's copy holds only in-frame clones and misses some; the assay was immunoSEQ multiplex PCR. The sample holds 55,000 to 85,000 clones, roughly 78% seen once. The sample comprised PBMCs. These TCRs come from a woman aged 40 to 50 in good health and CMV-seropositive.

The chain recombines TRBV5-1 with TRBJ2-5, with D possibly matching TRBD1 (5 bases). Looked up from germline, CDR1 is SGHRS and CDR2 is YFSETQ. The germline V and J ends were trimmed by 0 bases and 5 bases, with 11 bases remaining between them. CDR3 length: 14 amino acids. The CDR3 protein is CASSLGASGETQYF. DNA of the CDR3: TGCGCCAGCAGCTTGGGGGCCTCAGGGGAGACCCAGTACTTC.

V gene TRBV7-2 combines with J gene TRBJ2-1; 7 bases are shared with TRBD2. This CDR3 is 14 amino acids long. Looked up from germline, CDR1 is SGHTA and CDR2 is FQGNSA. J was trimmed by 7 bases and V by 1 base; bases with no gene match: 4. The CDR3 DNA reads TGTGCCAGCAGCTTAGTTACGCGGGGGAATGAGCAGTTCTTC. Its protein product is CASSLVTRGNEQFF.

The rearrangement links TRBV14 to TRBJ2-7; 7 bases line up with TRBD1. The J segment lost 7 bases and the V segment lost 6 bases, leaving 9 bases of the junction unmatched. CDR3 size: 13 residues. CDR1 and CDR2 from the germline V gene are SGHDN and FVKESK. The CDR3, as DNA: TGTGCCAGCAGAAGACAGGGTCTAAGGGAGCAGTACTTC. Translated: CASRRQGLREQYF.

This chain connects TRBV7-8 to TRBJ1-6; TRBD1 matches 10 bases. CDR1 and CDR2 from the germline V gene are SGHVS and FQNEAQ. The CDR3 totals 14 residues. Losses at the gene ends were 3 bases for V and 14 bases for J; bases not matched to a gene: 7. The DNA of the CDR3 is TGTGCCAGCAGCTTGGGACAGGGGCTCCGAACCCTCCACTTT. Its translation is CASSLGQGLRTLHF.

The chain has TRBV6-6 and TRBJ2-2; TRBD2 might be the D (6 bases). CDR1 and CDR2 (germline): MNHNY, SVGAGI (reference sequence). The CDR3 loop spans 15 amino acids. The V end was cut by 6 bases, the J end by 3 bases, with 14 bases between. The CDR3 region has the DNA TGTGCCAGCAGCCTGACCGGGGGTTACACCGGGGAGCTGTTTTTT. Its translation is CASSLTGGYTGELFF.

The genes are TRBV27 and TRBJ2-7, with TRBD1 identical over 8 bases. V was clipped by 5 bases and J by 1 base; unmatched bases: 1. Per the germline V gene, CDR1 is MNHEY and CDR2 is SMNVEV (reference sequence). The CDR3 covers 13 residues. The CDR3 nucleotides read TGTGCCAGCAGTAACAGGGGGTCCTACGAGCAGTACTTC. Its protein product is CASSNRGSYEQYF.

V gene TRBV29-1 combines with J gene TRBJ2-7, with 9 bases aligning to TRBD2. The CDR3 sequence is 15 residues long. The ends lost 2 bases at V and 2 bases at J; junction bases unmatched: 7. The V gene's germline CDR1 is SQVTM and CDR2 ANQGSEA. The CDR3 spells CSVELARGGPYEQYF. The CDR3 bases are TGCAGCGTTGAACTCGCGCGGGGGGGCCCCTACGAGCAGTACTTC.

The rearrangement links TRBV10-3 to TRBJ1-6; the D gene is possibly TRBD1 (6 bases). V gave up 2 bases and J gave up 7 bases, with 12 bases separating them. The CDR3 contains 15 residues. CDR1 ENHRY and CDR2 SYGVKD come from the germline V gene. The DNA of the CDR3 is TGTGCCATCAGTGAGGCTGGGACACGCAATTCACCCCTCCACTTT. Translated: CAISEAGTRNSPLHF.

The chain couples TRBV6-1 to TRBJ2-2; D is ambiguous. The CDR3 extends over 17 amino acids. The V end lost 3 bases, the J end lost 2 bases, and 16 bases lay between the germline ends. Germline V gene lookup returns CDR1 MNHNS and CDR2 SASEGT. CDR3 residues: CASSEVAATLNTGELFF. The CDR3 nucleotides are TGTGCCAGCAGTGAGGTCGCGGCCACGCTAAACACCGGGGAGCTGTTTTTT.

V and J are TRBV18 and TRBJ1-6, with D uncertain. The CDR3 length is 13 residues. Trimming left V 2 bases short and J 8 bases short, with 7 bases between. The germline CDR1 and CDR2 sequences are KGHSH and LQKENI. CDR3 nucleotide sequence: TGTGCCAGCTCACCAGGAGCTGATTCACCCCTCCACTTT. Translation: CASSPGADSPLHF.

This clone was seen only once. The chain couples TRBV2 to TRBJ1-2; tentatively, D is TRBD1 (6 bases). The CDR3 contains 15 residues. From germline, CDR1 is SNHLY and CDR2 FYNNEI. Trimming stripped 1 base from V and 7 bases from J, with 16 bases between. CDR3 protein: CASSEDREGLRGYTF. The CDR3 bases are TGTGCCAGCAGTGAAGACAGGGAGGGGCTTCGTGGCTACACCTTC.

The rearrangement joins TRBV19 to TRBJ1-5, with 8 positions matching TRBD1. The CDR3 is 16 amino acids. In germline, CDR1 is LNHDA, CDR2 SQIVND (reference sequence). J was trimmed by 0 bases and V by 9 bases; bases with no gene match: 10. CDR3 region: CASQQGEGISNQPQHF. In nucleotides, the CDR3 is TGTGCCAGCCAACAGGGGGAGGGCATTAGCAATCAGCCCCAGCATTTT.

This clone was detected a few times. This chain links TRBV7-9 with TRBJ2-1; the match to TRBD1 covers 10 bases. The CDR3 covers 15 residues. Losses at the gene ends were 5 bases for V and 5 bases for J; bases not matched to a gene: 6. Germline CDR1 and CDR2: SEHNR and FQNEAQ (reference sequence). CDR3 sequence (DNA): TGTGCCAGCAGCGAAAGAGGGACAGGGGACAATGAGCAGTTCTTC. This sequence encodes CASSERGTGDNEQFF.

This chain links TRBV5-6 with TRBJ2-2; TRBD2 matches at 12 bases. The CDR3 runs 18 residues. Germline assignment: CDR1 SGHDT and CDR2 YYEEEE. V was clipped by 4 bases and J by 3 bases; unmatched bases: 10. In DNA form, the CDR3 reads TGTGCCAGCAGCCCTTACCGACTAGCGGGGGCCCACACCGGGGAGCTGTTTTTT. Protein: CASSPYRLAGAHTGELFF.

This chain joins TRBV6-1 and TRBJ2-7; a weak D match, TRBD1 (5 bases). The germline gives CDR1 MNHNS, CDR2 SASEGT. The CDR3 is 16 amino acids. The V gene lost 1 base and the J gene lost 2 bases, with 15 bases spanning the gap. The CDR3 nucleotides read TGTGCCAGCAGTGAAGGAGTTGGGGCAGCGACCTACGAGCAGTACTTC. Protein sequence: CASSEGVGAATYEQYF.

This clone was recorded a few times. Other DNA sequences of this sample code for an identical CDR3. V usage is TRBV6-5 and J usage is TRBJ2-3, with 8 bases aligning to TRBD2. This CDR3 comprises 15 residues. The germline V gene has CDR1 MNHEY and CDR2 SVGAGI. J lost 0 bases, V lost 6 bases, and 5 bases had no gene match. CDR3 coding DNA: TGTGCCAGCAGGAATAGCGGGGCTAGCACAGATACGCAGTATTTT. The encoded protein is CASRNSGASTDTQYF.

The genes are TRBV4-1 and TRBJ2-6; 7 positions match TRBD2. CDR3 length equals 17 residues. The junction had 3 bases not matched to a gene; V was cut back by 0 bases and J by 1 base. Germline V gene lookup returns CDR1 MGHRA and CDR2 YSYEKL. The CDR3 sequence is CASSQDPGGSGANVLTF. The CDR3 nucleotides read TGCGCCAGCAGCCAAGATCCGGGGGGTTCTGGGGCCAACGTCCTGACTTTC.

The chain recombines TRBV4-2 with TRBJ1-1; D unresolved. This CDR3 has 15 amino acids. Germline V lookup: CDR1 LGHNA, CDR2 YNFKEQ. The ends were cut back, 5 bases at V and 2 bases at J, with 15 bases in the middle. The CDR3 loop reads CASSANRELNTEAFF. The CDR3 bases are TGTGCCAGCAGCGCTAACCGGGAGTTAAACACTGAAGCTTTCTTT.

This clone was observed once. V and J are TRBV5-1 and TRBJ2-3, with 11 bases lining up with TRBD2. CDR1 is SGHRS and CDR2 is YFSETQ in the germline V gene. This CDR3 spans 14 amino acids. The ends lost 4 bases at V and 14 bases at J; junction bases unmatched: 12. The CDR3 DNA follows: TGCGCCAGCAGCCCTCCACTAGCGGGGGACCCTTCGTATTTT. Protein product: CASSPPLAGDPSYF.

The chain links TRBV6-5 to TRBJ1-3; D is unresolved. Germline CDR1 and CDR2: MNHEY and SVGAGI. Trimming shortened V by 6 bases and J by 4 bases, and 7 bases separated the two germline ends. CDR3 length: 12 residues. This chain's CDR3 is CASRAQGNTIYF. The CDR3 bases are TGTGCCAGCAGGGCTCAGGGAAACACCATATATTTT.

J is TRBJ2-7 and V is TRBV7-9; TRBD1 matches at 10 bases. Germline CDR1 is SEHNR and CDR2 is FQNEAQ (reference sequence). After removal of 6 bases from V and 3 bases from J, the junction contained 8 bases not matched to a gene. The CDR3 totals 15 residues. CDR3 amino acids: CASRPGTGANYEQYF. CDR3 nucleotides: TGTGCCAGCAGACCCGGGACAGGGGCCAACTACGAGCAGTACTTC.

The chain is built from TRBV5-1 and TRBJ1-2, with unresolved D. The CDR3 spans 13 residues. V was clipped by 0 bases and J by 8 bases, with 11 bases between them. From germline, CDR1 is SGHRS and CDR2 YFSETQ. Written as DNA, the CDR3 is TGCGCCAGCAGCTTGGTCCAGACAAGGGGCTACACCTTC. Its translation is CASSLVQTRGYTF. Looking up the rest from reference TRBV5-1 and TRBJ1-2 gives the full variable domain: KAGVTQTPRYLIKTRGQQVTLSCSPISGHRSVSWYQQTPGQGLQFLFEYFSETQRNKGNFPGRFSGRQFSNSRSEMNVSTLELGDSALYLCASSLVQTRGYTFGSGTRLTVV.

The J gene is TRBJ2-5, the V gene TRBV7-6, with TRBD1 as a possible D gene (6 bases). The V end lost 1 base, the J end lost 7 bases, and 22 bases lay between the germline ends. Germline-derived CDR1 and CDR2 are SGHVS and FNYEAQ. CDR3 length: 17 amino acids. CDR3 coding DNA: TGTGCCAGCAGCTTAGAAGGACAGACCCTACCCGAGGGGACCCAGTACTTC. Its translation is CASSLEGQTLPEGTQYF.

The chain links TRBV19 to TRBJ2-5; perhaps TRBD2 as D (5 bases). The CDR3 totals 16 residues. V lost 9 bases and J 0 bases, leaving 20 bases between the germline ends. Germline-derived CDR1 and CDR2 are LNHDA and SQIVND (reference sequence). DNA of the CDR3: TGTGCCAGCAACCCCAGCGGTGGCACGTACCAAGAGACCCAGTACTTC. Translation gives CASNPSGGTYQETQYF.

The J gene is TRBJ2-7, the V gene TRBV5-1, with D perhaps TRBD1 (6 bases). The CDR3 loop spans 16 amino acids. Germline V gene data show CDR1 as SGHRS and CDR2 as YFSETQ. The V and J ends lost 0 bases and 1 base respectively, with 14 bases between them. The CDR3 DNA reads as TGCGCCAGCAGCTTGGCCACGGACAGTCTATCCTACGAGCAGTACTTC. It specifies CASSLATDSLSYEQYF.